This T cell receptor beta chain comes out of a study of T cells in localized non-small cell lung cancer. Regarding the study as a whole: Peak T cell clonality was found in uninvolved adjacent lung, exceeding tumor.

Profiled with immunoSEQ multiplex PCR; TCRdb holds only in-frame clones, not every one. This table has 72,000 or so clones, approximately 85% appearing once. About this clone itself: Its antigen remains unknown.

V shed 2 bases, J shed 1 base, and the junction held 10 bases outside the gene matches. The CDR3 totals 19 residues. CDR1 is SEHNR, CDR2 FQNEAQ, per germline (reference sequence). The source is a female donor older than 55 with stage I lung adenocarcinoma. The genes are TRBV7-9 and TRBJ2-3; 12 nucleotides match TRBD2. The sample was peripheral blood, taken before any cancer treatment. CDR3 loop: CASSLSGWTSGKRTDTQYF. The DNA of the CDR3 is TGTGCCAGCAGCTTAAGCGGTTGGACTAGCGGGAAACGCACAGATACGCAGTATTTT.